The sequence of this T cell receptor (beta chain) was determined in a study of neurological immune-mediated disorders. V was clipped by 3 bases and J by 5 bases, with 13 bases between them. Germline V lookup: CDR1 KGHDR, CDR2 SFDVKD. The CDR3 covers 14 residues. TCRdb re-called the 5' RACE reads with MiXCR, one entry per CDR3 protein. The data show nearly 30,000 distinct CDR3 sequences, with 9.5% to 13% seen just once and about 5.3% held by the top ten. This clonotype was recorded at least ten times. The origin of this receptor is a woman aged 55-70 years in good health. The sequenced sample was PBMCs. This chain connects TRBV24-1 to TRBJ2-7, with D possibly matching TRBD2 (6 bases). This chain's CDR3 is CATSDGGVRDEQYF. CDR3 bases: TGTGCCACCAGTGATGGAGGGGTGAGGGACGAGCAGTACTTC.